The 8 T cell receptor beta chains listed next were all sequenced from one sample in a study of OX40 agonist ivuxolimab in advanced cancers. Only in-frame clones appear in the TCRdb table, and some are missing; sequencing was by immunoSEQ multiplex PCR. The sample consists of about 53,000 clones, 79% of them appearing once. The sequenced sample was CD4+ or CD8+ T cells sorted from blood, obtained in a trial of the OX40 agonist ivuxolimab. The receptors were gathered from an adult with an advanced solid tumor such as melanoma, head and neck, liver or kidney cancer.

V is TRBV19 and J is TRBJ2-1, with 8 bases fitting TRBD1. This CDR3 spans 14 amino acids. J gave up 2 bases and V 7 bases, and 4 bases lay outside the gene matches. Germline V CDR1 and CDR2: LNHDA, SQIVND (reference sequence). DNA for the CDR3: TGTGCCAGTATTGGACAGGGCACCTACAATGAGCAGTTCTTC. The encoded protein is CASIGQGTYNEQFF.

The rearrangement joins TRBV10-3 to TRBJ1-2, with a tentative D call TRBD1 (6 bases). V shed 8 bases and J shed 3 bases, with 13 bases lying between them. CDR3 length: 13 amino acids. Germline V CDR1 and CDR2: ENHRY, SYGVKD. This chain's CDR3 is CAIGTGLDYGYTF. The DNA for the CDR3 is TGTGCCATCGGCACAGGGTTAGACTATGGCTACACCTTC.

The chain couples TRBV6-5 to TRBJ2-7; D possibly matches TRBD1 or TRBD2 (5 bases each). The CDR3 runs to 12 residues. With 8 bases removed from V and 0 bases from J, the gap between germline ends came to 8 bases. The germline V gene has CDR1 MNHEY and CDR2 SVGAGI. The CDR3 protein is CASRGNSYEQYF. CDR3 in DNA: TGTGCCAGCCGGGGCAACTCCTACGAGCAGTACTTC.

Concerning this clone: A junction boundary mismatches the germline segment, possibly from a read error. The CDR3 spells CASTLGQTYEQYF. The CDR3 nucleotides are TGTGCCAGCACCTTAGGACAGACCTACGAGCAGTACTTC. The chain joins TRBV7-9 to TRBJ2-7, with D possibly being TRBD1 (6 bases). This CDR3 is built from 13 residues. The germline gives CDR1 SEHNR, CDR2 FQNEAQ (reference sequence).

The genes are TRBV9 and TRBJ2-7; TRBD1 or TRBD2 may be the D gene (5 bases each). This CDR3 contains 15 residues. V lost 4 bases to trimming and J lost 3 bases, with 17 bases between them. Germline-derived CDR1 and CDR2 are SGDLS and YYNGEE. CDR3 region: CASSPHPGTFYEQYF. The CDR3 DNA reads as TGTGCCAGCAGCCCCCATCCCGGGACCTTCTACGAGCAGTACTTC. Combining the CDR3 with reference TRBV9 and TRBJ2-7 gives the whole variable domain DSGVTQTPKHLITATGQRVTLRCSPRSGDLSVYWYQQSLDQGLQFLIQYYNGEERAKGNILERFSAQQFPDLHSELNLSSLELGDSALYFCASSPHPGTFYEQYFGPGTRLTVT.

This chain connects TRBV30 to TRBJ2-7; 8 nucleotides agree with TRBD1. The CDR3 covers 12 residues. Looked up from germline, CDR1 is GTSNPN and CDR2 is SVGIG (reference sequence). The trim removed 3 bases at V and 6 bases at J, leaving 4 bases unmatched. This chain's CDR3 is CAWRFTGGEQYF. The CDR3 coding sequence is TGTGCCTGGAGATTCACAGGGGGCGAGCAGTACTTC. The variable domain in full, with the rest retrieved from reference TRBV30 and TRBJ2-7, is SQTIHQWPATLVQPVGSPLSLECTVEGTSNPNLYWYRQAAGRGLQLLFYSVGIGQISSEVPQNLSASRPQDRQFILSSKKLLLSDSGFYLCAWRFTGGEQYFGPGTRLTVT.

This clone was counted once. The CDR3 is CASSSRIRDSGYTF. The CDR3 DNA reads as TGTGCCAGCAGCTCTCGTATTAGGGATAGTGGCTACACCTTC. The chain is built from TRBV5-5 and TRBJ1-2; D uncertain. Per germline, CDR1 SGHKS and CDR2 YYEKEE (reference sequence). V shed 3 bases and J shed 7 bases, with 16 bases lying between them. The CDR3 is 14 residues long.

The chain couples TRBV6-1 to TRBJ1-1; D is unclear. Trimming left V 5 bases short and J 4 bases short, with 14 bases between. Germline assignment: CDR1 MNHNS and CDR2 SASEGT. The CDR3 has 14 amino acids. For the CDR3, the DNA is TGTGCCAGCAGTACCCGGGAAACGAGCACTGAAGCTTTCTTT. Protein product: CASSTRETSTEAFF.